This T cell receptor beta chain came from a study of Ad26.COV2.S vaccination and SARS-CoV-2 variants. Study-level background: Each vaccinee took Ad26.COV2.S intramuscularly, once or twice 56 days apart.

Germline V lookup: CDR1 MNHEY, CDR2 SVGAGI. CDR3 length: 13 amino acids. Losses at the gene ends were 6 bases for V and 6 bases for J; bases not matched to a gene: 7. Treatment: roughly 20 received Ad26.COV2.S at low or high dose, single or two shots; 5 received placebo; per-sample allocation not given. Collection of samples fell on day 63 after the first vaccine or placebo injection. This Boston cohort included adults aged 18-55 years. Participants' vaccine, an Ad26 vector, delivered Wuhan-strain SARS-CoV-2 spike. Turning to this clone: The same CDR3 can be traced to other DNA sequences in this sample.

Profiled with immunoSEQ multiplex PCR; TCRdb holds only in-frame clones, not every one. The data hold 430,000 or so clones, with about 93% observed a single time. The TCR was taken from a person between 18 and 60 years old who received the Ad26.COV2.S COVID-19 vaccine or a placebo. The chain links TRBV6-5 to TRBJ2-7; TRBD1 matches at 8 bases. Sequences were derived from peripheral blood, sampled in a trial of Ad26.COV2.S vaccine versus placebo. The CDR3 reads CASRRGQGGEQYF. DNA of the CDR3: TGTGCCAGCAGGCGAGGACAGGGTGGCGAGCAGTACTTC.